This record covers a single TCR beta chain. Clones were sequenced by immunoSEQ multiplex PCR, and TCRdb holds only the in-frame ones, with some missing. The table lists around 160,000 clones, 89% of them singletons. This record belongs to a study of T cell responses to AZD1222 COVID-19 vaccine. V lost 4 bases and J lost 4, with 17 bases in between. Germline assignment: CDR1 LGHNA and CDR2 YSLEER. The CDR3 extends over 15 amino acids. The chain combines TRBV4-3 with TRBJ2-7, with D possibly called TRBD1 or TRBD2 (5 bases each). The sample consisted of peripheral blood, taken on day 0 of AZD1222 vaccination. The receptor comes from an adult in good health. Here the CDR3 reads CASSRGVLSSYEQYF. CDR3 DNA: TGCGCCAGCAGCCGAGGGGTTTTAAGCTCTTACGAGCAGTACTTC.